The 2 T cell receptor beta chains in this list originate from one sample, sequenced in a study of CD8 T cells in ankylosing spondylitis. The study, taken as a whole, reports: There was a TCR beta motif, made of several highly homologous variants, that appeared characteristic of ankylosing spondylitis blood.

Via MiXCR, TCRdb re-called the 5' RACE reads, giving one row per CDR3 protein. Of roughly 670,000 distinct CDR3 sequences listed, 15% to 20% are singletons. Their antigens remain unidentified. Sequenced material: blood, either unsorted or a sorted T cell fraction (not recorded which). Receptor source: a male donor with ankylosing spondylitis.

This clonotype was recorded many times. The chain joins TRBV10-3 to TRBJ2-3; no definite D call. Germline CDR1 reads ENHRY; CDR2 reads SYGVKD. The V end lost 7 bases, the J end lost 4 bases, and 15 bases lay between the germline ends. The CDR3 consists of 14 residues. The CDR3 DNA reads TGTGCCATCACTTCGACTGATTCGGCAGATACGCAGTATTTT. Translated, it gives CAITSTDSADTQYF.

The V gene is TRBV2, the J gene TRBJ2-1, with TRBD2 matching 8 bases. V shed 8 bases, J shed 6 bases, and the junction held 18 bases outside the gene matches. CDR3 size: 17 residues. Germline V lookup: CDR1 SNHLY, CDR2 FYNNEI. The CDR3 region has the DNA TGTGCCAGCGACCTGGTGACGGGAGGGCGTGCGAGCAATGAGCAGTTCTTC. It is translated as CASDLVTGGRASNEQFF.